A single sample is the source of the 17 T cell receptor beta chains below, sequenced in a study of blood T cell repertoires in COVID-19. Only in-frame clones appear in the TCRdb table, and some are missing; sequencing was by immunoSEQ multiplex PCR. The sample includes around 300,000 clones, around nine tenths of them seen just once. The sample consisted of peripheral blood. These receptors all come from a woman between 35 and 50 years old who had recovered from COVID-19.

The genes are TRBV27 and TRBJ2-1; TRBD1 agrees at 8 bases. V gave up 5 bases and J gave up 6 bases; unmatched junction bases: 9. The CDR3 is 15 residues long. CDR1 and CDR2 (germline): MNHEY, SMNVEV (reference sequence). The DNA of the CDR3 is TGTGCCAGCAGTCCCCAGGACAGGGTTCGCAATGAGCAGTTCTTC. Protein sequence: CASSPQDRVRNEQFF.

V and J are TRBV18 and TRBJ1-2, with D uncertain. CDR1 is KGHSH, CDR2 LQKENI, per germline. The CDR3 loop spans 13 amino acids. Trimming took 6 bases from V and 2 from J, leaving 10 bases between them. The CDR3 loop reads CASSEGLNYGYTF. DNA for the CDR3: TGTGCCAGCTCGGAAGGACTGAACTATGGCTACACCTTC.

The rearrangement links TRBV15 to TRBJ1-4; tentative D call: TRBD1 (5 bases). V dropped 3 bases and J dropped 3 bases, with 17 bases sitting between them. The CDR3 consists of 17 residues. Looked up from germline, CDR1 is LNHNV and CDR2 is YYDKDF (reference sequence). CDR3 DNA sequence: TGTGCCACCAGCAGCGGTCTTGTGGGGGGAGCTAATGAAAAACTGTTTTTT. As protein: CATSSGLVGGANEKLFF.

This rearrangement joins TRBV6-5 to TRBJ1-1, with D tentatively TRBD1 (6 bases). The CDR3 spans 14 residues. Germline CDR1 reads MNHEY; CDR2 reads SVGAGI. V was clipped by 6 bases and J by 1 base, with 12 bases between them. The CDR3 region is CASRRGGENTEAFF. CDR3 nucleotide sequence: TGTGCCAGCAGGAGGGGGGGGGAGAACACTGAAGCTTTCTTT.

The chain couples TRBV14 to TRBJ2-7, with 10 bases fitting TRBD2. This CDR3 spans 16 amino acids. V dropped 3 bases and J dropped 2; count of bases not matched to a gene: 7. The V gene's germline CDR1 is SGHDN and CDR2 FVKESK. The CDR3 is CASSHPGTSVPYEQYF. The CDR3 DNA is TGTGCCAGCAGCCACCCCGGGACTAGCGTTCCCTACGAGCAGTACTTC.

This clone has a single count. The V gene is TRBV2, the J gene TRBJ1-4, with 7 bases matching TRBD1. Germline lookup yields CDR1 SNHLY and CDR2 FYNNEI. The length of the CDR3 is 13 residues. With V trimmed by 0 bases and J by 8 bases, 0 bases remained unmatched. The DNA for the CDR3 is TGTGCCAGCAGTGAAGCCAGGGGGGAAAAACTGTTTTTT. The encoded protein is CASSEARGEKLFF. Drawing the rest from reference TRBV2 and TRBJ1-4, the complete variable domain is EPEVTQTPSHQVTQMGQEVILRCVPISNHLYFYWYRQILGQKVEFLVSFYNNEISEKSEIFDDQFSVERPDGSNFTLKIRSTKLEDSAMYFCASSEARGEKLFFGSGTQLSVL.

This chain uses TRBV7-8 with TRBJ2-5; a possible D gene is TRBD2 (6 bases). V lost 1 base, J lost 3 bases, and 6 bases lay in between. Per germline, CDR1 SGHVS and CDR2 FQNEAQ. The CDR3 loop spans 13 amino acids. The CDR3 reads CASSLGGEETQYF. CDR3 in DNA: TGTGCCAGCAGCTTAGGGGGGGAAGAGACCCAGTACTTC. The complete variable domain, with remaining parts taken from reference TRBV7-8 and TRBJ2-5, reads GAGVSQSPRYKVAKRGQDVALRCDPISGHVSLFWYQQALGQGPEFLTYFQNEAQLDKSGLPSDRFFAERPEGSVSTLKIQRTQQEDSAVYLCASSLGGEETQYFGPGTRLLVL.

The chain couples TRBV18 to TRBJ2-3; the D gene is possibly TRBD1 (6 bases). CDR1 KGHSH and CDR2 LQKENI come from the germline V gene. Trimming removed 2 bases from V and 6 bases from J, with 12 bases in between. The CDR3 runs to 14 residues. The CDR3 DNA reads TGTGCCAGCTCACCAGGGACACTTGAGGATACGCAGTATTTT. Its protein is CASSPGTLEDTQYF.

The chain links TRBV6-1 to TRBJ1-5; 11 positions match TRBD1. Germline V gives CDR1 MNHNS, CDR2 SASEGT. The CDR3 covers 16 residues. J was trimmed by 7 bases and V by 0 bases; bases with no gene match: 5. The CDR3 coding sequence is TGTGCCAGCAGTGAAGCAGGGACAGGGGGATGGCAGCCCCAGCATTTT. It encodes CASSEAGTGGWQPQHF.

V is TRBV12-3 or TRBV12-4 and J is TRBJ1-4; D is ambiguous. V was shortened by 2 bases and J by 8 bases, with 9 bases between the two germline ends. The CDR3 covers 13 residues. CDR3 loop: CASSLSGREKLFF. The CDR3 DNA is TGTGCCAGCAGTTTATCGGGTAGGGAAAAACTGTTTTTT.

The rearrangement uses TRBV25-1 and TRBJ1-1; no firm D call. Germline-derived CDR1 and CDR2 are MGHDK and SYGVNS. V was trimmed by 2 bases and J by 5 bases, leaving 12 bases between them. The CDR3 sequence is 14 residues long. CDR3 loop: CASSEAGRETEAFF. Here the CDR3 DNA reads TGTGCCAGCAGTGAAGCCGGCCGGGAAACTGAAGCTTTCTTT.

The CDR3 reads CASSFRQAYEQYF. The CDR3 nucleotides read TGTGCCAGCAGCTTTCGACAGGCCTACGAGCAGTACTTC. The chain employs TRBV5-6 and TRBJ2-7; possibly TRBD1 for D (6 bases). Trimming took 2 bases from V and 2 from J, leaving 8 bases between them. The CDR3 is made up of 13 amino acids. The germline CDR1 and CDR2 sequences are SGHDT and YYEEEE.

The V gene is TRBV24-1, the J gene TRBJ2-3, with 10 bases identical to TRBD1. Germline CDR1 reads KGHDR; CDR2 reads SFDVKD. The CDR3 sequence is 16 residues long. Germline trimming cut 4 bases from V and 2 bases from J; bases unmatched to any gene: 5. CDR3 sequence: CATSDTGTGDTDTQYF. CDR3 bases: TGTGCCACCAGTGACACCGGGACAGGGGACACAGATACGCAGTATTTT.

This clone was picked up a small number of times. The chain is built from TRBV6-6 and TRBJ2-7, with 7 bases aligning to TRBD1. This CDR3 comprises 15 residues. With 5 bases clipped from V and 0 bases from J, the junction kept 7 bases outside the gene matches. Germline values: CDR1 MNHNY, CDR2 SVGAGI (reference sequence). Here the CDR3 DNA reads TGTGCCAGCAGTGCGACCGGACAGGCCTCCTACGAGCAGTACTTC. Encoded protein: CASSATGQASYEQYF.

V and J are TRBV5-5 and TRBJ2-7, with D tentatively TRBD1 (6 bases). This CDR3 comprises 13 residues. V was clipped by 5 bases and J by 0 bases, with 9 bases between them. Germline V gives CDR1 SGHKS, CDR2 YYEKEE (reference sequence). The CDR3 DNA follows: TGTGCCAGCAGTGTACAGGGCTCCTACGAGCAGTACTTC. Translation: CASSVQGSYEQYF.

This clone showed up just a few times. The chain is built from TRBV2 and TRBJ1-6; D might be TRBD1 (5 bases). Trimming stripped 6 bases from V and 8 bases from J, with 17 bases between. Germline lookup yields CDR1 SNHLY and CDR2 FYNNEI. The CDR3 is 15 residues long. The CDR3: CASRVVRGDDSPLHF. In DNA, the CDR3 is TGTGCCAGCAGGGTCGTTCGGGGGGATGATTCACCCCTCCACTTT.

This clone was recorded a few times. This chain joins TRBV28 and TRBJ2-7, with D tentatively TRBD1 (5 bases). This CDR3 spans 14 amino acids. Germline V gene lookup returns CDR1 MDHEN and CDR2 SYDVKM. Trimming left V 6 bases short and J 0 bases short, with 12 bases between. The CDR3, as DNA: TGTGCCAGCAGAGGGCAGGGAAGCTCCTACGAGCAGTACTTC. It yields the protein CASRGQGSSYEQYF.